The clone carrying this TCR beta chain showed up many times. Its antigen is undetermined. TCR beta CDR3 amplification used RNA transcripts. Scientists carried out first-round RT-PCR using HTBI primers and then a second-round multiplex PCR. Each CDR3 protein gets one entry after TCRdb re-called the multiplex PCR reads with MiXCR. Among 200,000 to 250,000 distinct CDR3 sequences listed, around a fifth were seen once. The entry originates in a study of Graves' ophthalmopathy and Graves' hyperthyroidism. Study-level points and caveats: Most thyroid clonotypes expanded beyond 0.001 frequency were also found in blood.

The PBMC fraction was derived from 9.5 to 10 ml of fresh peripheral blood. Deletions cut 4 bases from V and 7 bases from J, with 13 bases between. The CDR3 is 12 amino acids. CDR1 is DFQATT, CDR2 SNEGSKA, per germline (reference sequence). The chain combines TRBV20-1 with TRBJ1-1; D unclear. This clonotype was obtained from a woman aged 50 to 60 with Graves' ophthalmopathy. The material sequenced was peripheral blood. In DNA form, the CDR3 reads TGCAGTGCTACCAGCCCAAGCATTGAAGCTTTCTTT. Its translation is CSATSPSIEAFF.